The 8 T cell receptor beta chains listed next were all sequenced from one sample in a study of beta chain features in type 1 diabetes. Broader study findings: TCRB CDR3 length was moderately but significantly reduced in all four CD4+ subsets of Type 1 diabetes patients.

Antigens for these TCRs are unknown. Reverse transcription of all isolated RNA meant that expressed TCRB transcripts were sequenced. Profiling relied on immunoSEQ multiplex PCR, and the TCRdb table lists in-frame clones only, not all of them. The data contain roughly 230,000 clones, 11% of them singletons. Material for sequencing was naive CD4+ T cells from blood. Source of these receptors: a man aged 25-45 years with type 1 diabetes.

The V gene is TRBV18, the J gene TRBJ2-5; 11 bases map to TRBD2. The CDR3 contains 15 residues. V lost 4 bases, J lost 5 bases, and 6 bases stayed unmatched. The germline CDR1 and CDR2 sequences are KGHSH and LQKENI. Written as DNA, the CDR3 is TGTGCCAGCTCACTTGGTGGGACTAGCGGCGAGACCCAGTACTTC. The encoded protein is CASSLGGTSGETQYF.

This rearrangement joins TRBV2 to TRBJ1-2; 7 positions match TRBD1. The germline V gene encodes CDR1 SNHLY and CDR2 FYNNEI. There are 16 residues in the CDR3. J was trimmed by 3 bases and V by 4 bases; bases with no gene match: 11. The CDR3 DNA reads as TGTGCCAGCAGTGGGACAGGATATGATCGAGACTATGGCTACACCTTC. Protein: CASSGTGYDRDYGYTF.

The gene calls are TRBV28 and TRBJ2-3, with a weak D call TRBD1 (6 bases). V was shortened by 7 bases and J by 6 bases, with 14 bases between the two germline ends. The CDR3 loop spans 13 amino acids. Germline lookup yields CDR1 MDHEN and CDR2 SYDVKM. The CDR3 coding sequence is TGTGCCAGCAACCCAGGGGTAGGGGATACGCAGTATTTT. This encodes CASNPGVGDTQYF.

The chain joins TRBV5-8 to TRBJ1-1, with TRBD1 as a possible D gene (6 bases). This CDR3 contains 13 residues. Deletions cut 0 bases from V and 5 bases from J, with 8 bases between. In germline, CDR1 is SGHTS, CDR2 YDEGEE. The CDR3 DNA reads TGTGCCAGCAGCTTGGACAGGGTGACTGAAGCTTTCTTT. Its translation: CASSLDRVTEAFF.

This clone was observed a handful of times. The J gene is TRBJ1-5, the V gene TRBV5-6; the D gene is possibly TRBD1 (6 bases). This CDR3 is built from 14 residues. Germline assignment: CDR1 SGHDT and CDR2 YYEEEE. V dropped 3 bases and J dropped 4 bases, with 11 bases sitting between them. The CDR3 is CASSWGGGNQPQHF. In nucleotides, the CDR3 is TGTGCCAGCAGCTGGGGGGGCGGAAATCAGCCCCAGCATTTT. Full variable domain (remainder filled in from reference TRBV5-6 and TRBJ1-5): DAGVTQSPTHLIKTRGQQVTLRCSPKSGHDTVSWYQQALGQGPQFIFQYYEEEERQRGNFPDRFSGHQFPNYSSELNVNALLLGDSALYLCASSWGGGNQPQHFGDGTRLSIL.

This clone has only a few counts. Additional DNA sequences in this sample encode the identical CDR3. The rearrangement joins TRBV6-5 to TRBJ2-3, with D possibly TRBD2 on 5 matching bases. Trimming removed 0 bases from V and 6 bases from J, with 7 bases in between. The CDR3 is 13 residues long. The germline V gene has CDR1 MNHEY and CDR2 SVGAGI. DNA for the CDR3: TGTGCCAGCAGTTACTCGGGCGGGGATACGCAGTATTTT. Protein sequence: CASSYSGGDTQYF.

This clone was seen at least ten times. This sequence joins TRBV2 and TRBJ2-4; D gene ambiguous. Between the trimmed V and J ends, which lost 7 bases and 14 bases, there was a span of 6 bases. Germline V gene sequence: CDR1 SNHLY, CDR2 FYNNEI. The CDR3 is 8 residues long. CDR3 nucleotide sequence: TGTGCCAGCAACGGAGAGTACTTC. It specifies CASNGEYF.

This clone has only a few counts. The genes are TRBV15 and TRBJ2-7; 10 bases map to TRBD1. Germline V gene data show CDR1 as LNHNV and CDR2 as YYDKDF (reference sequence). V gave up 8 bases and J gave up 5 bases; unmatched junction bases: 3. This CDR3 is built from 12 residues. CDR3 sequence reads: CATGQGGNEQYF. The CDR3 region has the DNA TGTGCCACCGGACAGGGGGGTAACGAGCAGTACTTC.